Listed below are T cell receptor beta chains from one sample, sequenced in a study of T cell clones after liver transplantation. Some clones are missing from TCRdb's copy, which holds only in-frame ones; the method was immunoSEQ multiplex PCR. This sample has 20,000 to 25,000 clones, with under 95% found just once. Sample: CD8+ T cells from blood, taken less than 26 months after liver transplant. The source is a human patient who received a liver transplant. Some T cells may originate from the graft donor. The CDR3 runs from the conserved cysteine through the conserved F or W. A D gene is named only where the DNA matches it firmly. Not every row has a clone size; where given, it reads once, few, many or a size class.

V,D,J,size,DNA,CDR3
TRBV27,-,TRBJ1-1,-,TGTGCCAGCAGTTTCGCCAGGGGGAACACTGAAGCTTTCTTT,CASSFARGNTEAFF
TRBV29-1,-,TRBJ1-1,-,TGCAGCGTTGAAGATCCCGCCTACAAGAACACTGAAGCTTTCTTT,CSVEDPAYKNTEAFF
TRBV11-2,TRBD2,TRBJ2-5,-,TGTGCCAGCAGCCCCGGGACTAGCGGGACTGAGACCCAGTACTTC,CASSPGTSGTETQYF
TRBV27,TRBD2,TRBJ2-2,-,TGTGCCAGCAGTTCTCCGGGGACTAGCGGTTTGGCGGGGGAGCTGTTTTTT,CASSSPGTSGLAGELFF
TRBV7-9,-,TRBJ2-2,-,TGTGCCAGCAGCCTAAACACCGGGGAGCTGTTTTTT,CASSLNTGELFF
TRBV18,-,TRBJ2-1,once,TGTGCCAGCTCACCAGGCCTGCCCAACTCCTACAATGAGCAGTTCTTC,CASSPGLPNSYNEQFF
TRBV11-2,-,TRBJ2-7,medium-sized,TGTGCCAGCAGCTTCTATTCGGCCTACGAGCAGTACTTC,CASSFYSAYEQYF
TRBV6-5,TRBD1,TRBJ2-1,once,TGTGCCAGCAGTTACTCTGCAGGGGGCGGTTACAATGAGCAGTTCTTC,CASSYSAGGGYNEQFF
TRBV29-1,-,TRBJ2-7,-,TGCAGCGTTGAAGACCCCCTGGCTAGCCCCTACGAGCAGTACTTC,CSVEDPLASPYEQYF
TRBV9,-,TRBJ2-2,-,TGTGCCAGCAGCCCCCGTTTGCCTGGGACCGGGGAGCTGTTTTTT,CASSPRLPGTGELFF
TRBV19,-,TRBJ2-3,-,TGTGCCAGTAGTATAGGGGAAGATACGCAGTATTTT,CASSIGEDTQYF
TRBV4-1,TRBD2,TRBJ2-2,-,TGCGCCAGCAGTCAGAGGACTAGCGGGATAGGCGGGGAGCTGTTTTTT,CASSQRTSGIGGELFF
TRBV27,-,TRBJ2-2,-,TGTGCCAGCAGTTGGACGTCCGGGGAGCTGTTTTTT,CASSWTSGELFF
TRBV11-2,TRBD1,TRBJ1-1,-,TGTGCCAGCAGCTTTCAGGGGGCGAGCACTGAAGCTTTCTTT,CASSFQGASTEAFF
TRBV27,-,TRBJ2-2,-,TGTGCCAGCAGTTTGGCCACCGGGGAGCTGTTTTTT,CASSLATGELFF
TRBV27,-,TRBJ2-7,-,TGTGCCAGCAGCTCTCCGGGCTACGAGCAGTACTTC,CASSSPGYEQYF
TRBV5-4,TRBD1,TRBJ2-7,once,TGTGCCAGCAGCTGGGACAGGGAAACCTACGAGCAGTACTTC,CASSWDRETYEQYF
TRBV15,TRBD1,TRBJ1-1,-,TGTGCCACCAGCAGAGATTCCTTGACAGGGGGTTGGAACACTGAAGCTTTCTTT,CATSRDSLTGGWNTEAFF
TRBV7-9,-,TRBJ2-7,-,TGTGCCAGCAGCCTCGACAACTACGAGCAGTACTTC,CASSLDNYEQYF
TRBV9,-,TRBJ2-7,-,TGTGCCAGCAGCGTAGACGGAGACCCCTACGAGCAGTACTTC,CASSVDGDPYEQYF
TRBV7-7,-,TRBJ2-7,-,TGTGCCAGCAGCTTAGGGCCCGGCTACGAGCAGTACTTC,CASSLGPGYEQYF
TRBV11-2,-,TRBJ1-1,-,TGTGCCAGCAGCTCCAGGTTATGGGGGGACACTGAAGCTTTCTTT,CASSSRLWGDTEAFF
TRBV11-2,-,TRBJ2-7,-,TGTGCCAGCAGCTCCCCCGGGCGGACTTTCTACGAGCAGTACTTC,CASSSPGRTFYEQYF
TRBV6-5,TRBD2,TRBJ2-7,-,TGTGCCAGCAGTGCCGGACTAGACCTCTACGAGCAGTACTTC,CASSAGLDLYEQYF
TRBV7-3,-,TRBJ2-3,-,TGTGCCAGCAGCTCCATTACGGTTGCAGATACGCAGTATTTT,CASSSITVADTQYF